This TCR beta chain was captured by sequencing in a study of CD8 T cells in Susac syndrome. Study-wide points: The relatively small number of individuals in the TCR sequencing and HLA analysis was acknowledged by the study.

About 0.5 to 1 ug RNA was reverse transcribed with random hexamers. Via MiXCR, TCRdb re-called the immunoSEQ multiplex PCR reads, giving one row per CDR3 protein. The sample holds about 110,000 distinct CDR3 sequences, roughly 95% seen once. V shed 2 bases, J shed 5 bases, and the junction held 10 bases outside the gene matches. The CDR3 runs 16 residues. The germline CDR1 and CDR2 sequences are MGHRA and YSYEKL. In this sample, this clonotype turned up a few times. Antigen unknown. V gene TRBV4-1 combines with J gene TRBJ2-5; 8 bases are a match to TRBD2. Sequencing was carried out using CD8+ T cells from PBMCs. The TCR was taken from a human donor with Susac syndrome. The CDR3 here is CASSQRGVGLVETQYF. CDR3 DNA sequence: TGCGCCAGCAGCCAAAGGGGGGTGGGACTAGTTGAGACCCAGTACTTC.